The 5 T cell receptor beta chains presented below share a single source sample, sequenced in a study of beta chain features in type 1 diabetes. Expressed TCRB transcripts were sequenced because the entire RNA isolate underwent reverse transcription. Here immunoSEQ multiplex PCR was the method, and the copy in TCRdb shows in-frame clones only, minus some. Of 500,000 to 650,000 clones listed, over 10% are singletons. General study results and limits: Moderately but significantly shorter TCRB CDR3s were found in Type 1 diabetes patients in all four CD4+ subsets.

No antigen has been assigned to these receptors. The material sequenced was naive CD4+ T cells from blood. These receptors all stem from a man aged 30 to 39 with type 1 diabetes.

This chain uses TRBV20-1 with TRBJ2-7; D unresolved. V dropped 6 bases and J dropped 3 bases, with 6 bases sitting between them. CDR1 is DFQATT and CDR2 is SNEGSKA in the germline V gene (reference sequence). The CDR3 is made up of 10 amino acids. The CDR3 bases are TGCAGTGCGCACAGCTACGAGCAGTACTTC. Protein product: CSAHSYEQYF.

The gene calls are TRBV4-1 and TRBJ2-2, with TRBD1 matching 7 bases. The CDR3 loop spans 14 amino acids. V shed 5 bases, J shed 3 bases, and the junction held 3 bases outside the gene matches. CDR1 is MGHRA, CDR2 YSYEKL, per germline. Here the CDR3 DNA reads TGCGCCAGCAGCGGACAGGAGGACACCGGGGAGCTGTTTTTT. It yields the protein CASSGQEDTGELFF.

The chain employs TRBV4-2 and TRBJ1-6; tentative D call: TRBD1 (5 bases). The CDR3 has 17 amino acids. CDR1 LGHNA and CDR2 YNFKEQ come from the germline V gene. The germline V and J ends were trimmed by 0 bases and 1 base, with 10 bases remaining between them. CDR3 amino acids: CASSQDTGGSYNSPLHF. The CDR3 nucleotides read TGTGCCAGCAGCCAAGATACAGGTGGATCCTATAATTCACCCCTCCACTTT.

The gene calls are TRBV11-2 and TRBJ2-1; D ambiguous. This CDR3 comprises 13 residues. Germline V lookup: CDR1 SGHAT, CDR2 FQNNGV. The germline V and J ends were trimmed by 1 base and 9 bases, with 10 bases remaining between them. The DNA for the CDR3 is TGTGCCAGCAGCTTAGTTGGAACGGTTGAGCAGTTCTTC. Translating gives CASSLVGTVEQFF.

V gene TRBV5-1 combines with J gene TRBJ1-2, with D maybe TRBD1 (6 bases). Trimming shortened V by 4 bases and J by 0 bases, and 13 bases separated the two germline ends. CDR3 length: 15 amino acids. Germline-derived CDR1 and CDR2 are SGHRS and YFSETQ. The CDR3 bases are TGCGCCAGCAGCCCGGGACAAATAGCTAACTATGGCTACACCTTC. As protein: CASSPGQIANYGYTF.